The clone carrying this T cell receptor beta chain has just a few counts. It was 5'RACE with constant-segment primers that produced the TCR alpha and TCR beta cDNA libraries, which carried sample barcodes and UMIs. Using its own MiXCR run on the 5' RACE reads, TCRdb lists one record per CDR3 protein. The table lists roughly 580,000 distinct CDR3 sequences, 18% of them singletons. The sample belongs to a study of T-cell memory formation after mild COVID-19. The CDR3 has 14 residues. The V and J ends lost 6 bases and 11 bases respectively, with 22 bases between them. The V call is TRBV12-3 or TRBV12-4, the J call TRBJ1-2; no clear D. This TCR came from an adult woman who had mild COVID-19 (a few samples of this study predate the infection). Cell type and time point are not known. What was sequenced was PBMCs or a T cell subset sorted from them (not recorded which). The DNA of the CDR3 is TGTGCCAGCAGCTCACCGGACCGGTCCTCGGCTTACACCTTC. Residues: CASSSPDRSSAYTF.